Listed below are T cell receptor beta chains from one sample, sequenced in a study of beta chain features in type 1 diabetes. Only in-frame clones appear in the TCRdb table, and some are missing; sequencing was by immunoSEQ multiplex PCR. The repertoire holds 350,000 to 400,000 clones, with 10% to 15% as singletons. The sequencing sample was made of naive CD4+ T cells from blood. The origin of the receptors is a woman between 18 and 30 years old with type 1 diabetes. Both conserved end residues are part of each CDR3. D genes are given only for firm matches.

d_gene	len	j_gene	v_gene	CDR3aa
NA	14	TRBJ1-3	TRBV27	CASSLAGAGNTIYF
NA	14	TRBJ2-7	TRBV6-5	CASSYSRDSYEQYF
NA	14	TRBJ2-1	TRBV27	CASSLSRVGKSQFF
TRBD2	13	TRBJ2-1	TRBV28	CASITSGSGEQFF
NA	14	TRBJ1-1	TRBV29-1	CSVEWTSMNTEAFF
TRBD1	13	TRBJ2-5	TRBV19	CASSQGARETQYF
TRBD2	18	TRBJ2-7	TRBV7-2	CASSPHIGGIRDGHEQYF
TRBD2	15	TRBJ2-5	TRBV15	CATSRKAGGMETQYF
NA	10	TRBJ1-4	TRBV2	CASSAGKLFF
NA	17	TRBJ2-6	TRBV4-3	CASSQEPQGSGANVLTF
TRBD2	10	TRBJ2-7	TRBV20-1	CSARGGEQYF
TRBD2	14	TRBJ2-1	TRBV9	CASSAAGGPVEQFF
NA	14	TRBJ2-3	TRBV2	CASSEVGRRDTQYF
NA	14	TRBJ1-5	TRBV4-2	CASSQDQGYQPQHF
NA	16	TRBJ1-1	TRBV18	CASSPPMAGVNTEAFF
TRBD1	15	TRBJ2-7	TRBV19	CASSRTGTASYEQYF
NA	12	TRBJ2-7	TRBV14	CASSQAAYEQYF
TRBD1	14	TRBJ2-7	TRBV6-6	CASSKQGATDEQYF
NA	15	TRBJ1-5	TRBV2	CASSEGQLSNQPQHF
NA	13	TRBJ1-1	TRBV30	CAWTRQGNTEAFF
TRBD1	16	TRBJ1-2	TRBV29-1	CSVEQTGTGFNYGYTF
NA	14	TRBJ2-3	TRBV7-2	CASSPQPPGDTQYF
TRBD2	15	TRBJ2-5	TRBV11-2	CASSLVTGGQETQYF
TRBD2	16	TRBJ2-3	TRBV6-5	CASSYSKGAGGRTQYF
TRBD2	15	TRBJ2-7	TRBV11-2	CASSLGLGPLGEQYF
NA	15	TRBJ2-4	TRBV29-1	CSVQDSYAAKNIQYF
TRBD2	13	TRBJ2-3	TRBV5-4	CASSLSGGDTQYF
TRBD1	16	TRBJ2-7	TRBV5-1	CASSFLGQVGSGEQYF
TRBD1	14	TRBJ2-1	TRBV7-2	CASSLTGASNEQFF
NA	13	TRBJ2-2	TRBV29-1	CSVEPQDPGELFF
TRBD1	16	TRBJ1-5	TRBV19	CASSRSGQGSNQPQHF
NA	12	TRBJ2-7	TRBV19	CASSISRDEQYF